This TCR beta chain was obtained from a study of T cell responses to AZD1222 COVID-19 vaccine. Study-level results: Only a handful of AZD1222 recipients, more than five in all, had baseline seropositivity.

Some clones are missing from TCRdb's copy, which holds only in-frame ones; the method was immunoSEQ multiplex PCR. The top ten hold about 7.4% of the sample, which has 120,000 or so clones, about nine tenths seen once. Germline V gene lookup returns CDR1 GTSNPN and CDR2 SVGIG (reference sequence). This CDR3 has 16 residues. V dropped 2 bases and J dropped 9; count of bases not matched to a gene: 12. Regarding this clone: Its cognate antigen is unknown.

This specimen consisted of peripheral blood, obtained on day 0 of AZD1222 vaccination. The sequence was collected from an adult in good health. The chain links TRBV30 to TRBJ1-6; 8 positions agree with TRBD1. The CDR3 DNA reads as TGTGCCTGGAGTCTGCATGACAGGGGTTCGGGTTCACCCCTCCACTTT. Its translation: CAWSLHDRGSGSPLHF.